Listed here is a single TCR beta chain. The data derive from a study of blood T cell repertoires in COVID-19. Method: immunoSEQ multiplex PCR; TCRdb's copy keeps in-frame clones and lacks some. The sample contains 400,000 or so clones, 80% to 90% of which appear only once. Trimming stripped 0 bases from V and 5 bases from J, with 11 bases between. Germline-derived CDR1 and CDR2 are SGHDT and YYEEEE. CDR3 length: 14 residues. This receptor was obtained from a man between 25 and 39 years old who had recovered from COVID-19. The rearrangement uses TRBV5-6 and TRBJ2-5; D unclear. The specimen sequenced was PBMCs or T cells enriched from blood (not recorded which). The CDR3 sequence: CASSLEMVRETQYF. CDR3 sequence (DNA): TGTGCCAGCAGCTTGGAAATGGTTCGGGAGACCCAGTACTTC.